This T cell receptor beta chain was documented in a study of T cells in Graves' hyperthyroidism and ophthalmopathy. About 10 ml of fresh peripheral blood supplied the PBMCs. Using RNA transcripts as the source, TCR beta CDR3 regions were amplified. During a first-round RT-PCR of the TCR CDR3, the HTBI primer set was used. Each CDR3 protein is one row after TCRdb ran MiXCR on the multiplex PCR reads. Here the sample spans some 500,000 distinct CDR3 sequences, around an eighth being singletons. This clonotype was seen many times. Germline assignment: CDR1 GTSNPN and CDR2 SVGIG (reference sequence). The J segment lost 3 bases and the V segment lost 5 bases, leaving 4 bases of the junction unmatched. The CDR3 extends over 14 amino acids.

The TCR originated in a woman aged 18-29 years with Graves' hyperthyroidism. The chain couples TRBV30 to TRBJ2-2, with 9 bases identical to TRBD2. Source material: blood. CDR3 nucleotides: TGTGCCTGGGTCCAGCGGGAGGACACCGGGGAGCTGTTTTTT. It encodes CAWVQREDTGELFF.